Below are 18 T cell receptor beta chains sequenced from a single sample in a study of cytomegalovirus exposure and HLA in healthy donors. The protocol was immunoSEQ multiplex PCR, while the TCRdb copy is restricted to in-frame clones and leaves out a portion. The data show 71,000 or so clones, with approximately 96% seen just once and more than 1.2% held by the top ten. The specimen sequenced was PBMCs. These receptors were obtained from a man younger than 35 in good health and CMV-seropositive.

This clone was picked up a small number of times. This rearrangement joins TRBV11-2 to TRBJ2-3; 9 bases line up with TRBD2. There are 15 residues in the CDR3. Germline assignment: CDR1 SGHAT and CDR2 FQNNGV. J was trimmed by 8 bases and V by 1 base; bases with no gene match: 7. The CDR3 loop reads CASSLVSGSGGTQYF. CDR3 in DNA: TGTGCCAGCAGCTTAGTTAGCGGGAGCGGCGGTACGCAGTATTTT.

V gene TRBV6-1 combines with J gene TRBJ2-3; D possibly corresponds to TRBD2 (6 bases). The germline gives CDR1 MNHNS, CDR2 SASEGT. CDR3 length equals 14 residues. Deletions cut 1 base from V and 6 bases from J, with 11 bases between. CDR3 amino acids: CASSEGGGADTQYF. As DNA, the CDR3 is TGTGCCAGCAGTGAAGGGGGAGGAGCGGATACGCAGTATTTT.

The chain is built from TRBV28 and TRBJ2-7; 9 bases are a match to TRBD1. J lost 6 bases, V lost 3 bases, and 6 bases had no gene match. The CDR3 is 14 amino acids. Germline CDR1 reads MDHEN; CDR2 reads SYDVKM. The CDR3 region is CASSLGDREGEQYF. The CDR3 region has the DNA TGTGCCAGCAGTTTGGGGGACAGGGAAGGCGAGCAGTACTTC.

The chain couples TRBV6-5 to TRBJ2-7, with D possibly TRBD2 on 6 matching bases. Looked up from germline, CDR1 is MNHEY and CDR2 is SVGAGI. The CDR3 loop spans 16 amino acids. The germline V and J ends were trimmed by 2 bases and 2 bases, with 16 bases remaining between them. The DNA for the CDR3 is TGTGCCAGCAGTTACCGAGCGGGCAGGAGGGCCTACGAGCAGTACTTC. It yields the protein CASSYRAGRRAYEQYF.

This clone appeared once. This rearrangement joins TRBV12-5 to TRBJ2-2; D possibly corresponds to TRBD2 (5 bases). The V gene's germline CDR1 is LGHNT and CDR2 FRNRAP. The CDR3 is 13 residues long. Trimming pared 6 bases from V and 3 bases from J, leaving 8 bases between. CDR3 region: CASGPDYTGELFF. DNA for the CDR3: TGTGCTAGTGGCCCGGACTACACCGGGGAGCTGTTTTTT.

The chain joins TRBV19 to TRBJ1-2; 9 nucleotides agree with TRBD1. CDR1 is LNHDA and CDR2 is SQIVND in the germline V gene (reference sequence). V was pared by 7 bases and J by 3 bases, with 9 bases of the junction left unmatched. This CDR3 region has 15 residues. DNA of the CDR3: TGTGCCAGTACGTTCGCCGACAGGGGGGACTATGGCTACACCTTC. Translation: CASTFADRGDYGYTF.

This clone is a singleton in its sample. The chain couples TRBV5-6 to TRBJ1-2, with 12 bases aligning to TRBD1. CDR3 length: 15 amino acids. The V gene's germline CDR1 is SGHDT and CDR2 YYEEEE. V trimming: 4 bases; J trimming: 4 bases; junction bases outside the gene matches: 5. DNA for the CDR3: TGTGCCAGCAGCCCAGGGACAGGGGGCTTCTATGGCTACACCTTC. Translating gives CASSPGTGGFYGYTF.

J is TRBJ2-1 and V is TRBV6-5; 8 bases align to TRBD2. V was pared by 5 bases and J by 6 bases, with 9 bases of the junction left unmatched. The CDR3 is 15 amino acids. The V gene's germline CDR1 is MNHEY and CDR2 SVGAGI. CDR3 amino acids: CASSLGLAGFNEQFF. The CDR3 DNA reads TGTGCCAGCAGTCTCGGACTAGCAGGTTTCAATGAGCAGTTCTTC.

The chain joins TRBV28 to TRBJ1-4, with a possible D match to TRBD1 (6 bases). Trimming stripped 7 bases from V and 5 bases from J, with 20 bases between. Germline V gene lookup returns CDR1 MDHEN and CDR2 SYDVKM. The CDR3 is made up of 16 amino acids. Here the CDR3 reads CASTTSGAPGNEKLFF. CDR3 DNA sequence: TGTGCCAGCACTACGTCAGGGGCGCCGGGGAATGAAAAACTGTTTTTT.

The rearrangement joins TRBV19 to TRBJ2-3, with 11 bases aligning to TRBD2. Per germline, CDR1 LNHDA and CDR2 SQIVND (reference sequence). V gave up 11 bases and J gave up 1 base; unmatched junction bases: 8. The CDR3 length is 15 residues. The DNA of the CDR3 is TGTGCCGGACGCCGGACTAGCGGGCGCACAGATACGCAGTATTTT. This codes for CAGRRTSGRTDTQYF.

The chain uses TRBV5-5 and TRBJ1-2; D is ambiguous. There are 14 residues in the CDR3. Deletions cut 0 bases from V and 4 bases from J, with 10 bases between. Germline assignment: CDR1 SGHKS and CDR2 YYEKEE (reference sequence). The CDR3, as DNA: TGTGCCAGCAGCTTGGTTCCCGGTCCCTATGGCTACACCTTC. This translates into CASSLVPGPYGYTF. The full variable domain, rest sourced from reference TRBV5-5 and TRBJ1-2, is DAGVTQSPTHLIKTRGQQVTLRCSPISGHKSVSWYQQVLGQGPQFIFQYYEKEERGRGNFPDRFSARQFPNYSSELNVNALLLGDSALYLCASSLVPGPYGYTFGSGTRLTVV.

V usage is TRBV10-3 and J usage is TRBJ2-1; 14 nucleotides align to TRBD2. Germline V gene data show CDR1 as ENHRY and CDR2 as SYGVKD. There are 16 residues in the CDR3. V trimming: 4 bases; J trimming: 6 bases; junction bases outside the gene matches: 5. CDR3 sequence: CAISGGTSGGPNEQFF. CDR3 bases: TGTGCCATCAGTGGAGGGACTAGCGGGGGCCCCAATGAGCAGTTCTTC.

The count of this clone is one. V and J are TRBV28 and TRBJ1-2; 9 positions agree with TRBD1. The CDR3 is 14 residues long. Germline V lookup: CDR1 MDHEN, CDR2 SYDVKM. The trim removed 5 bases at V and 8 bases at J, leaving 9 bases unmatched. The CDR3 nucleotides read TGTGCCAGCAGTGTCCAACAGGGGGCACTAGGCTACACCTTC. This encodes CASSVQQGALGYTF.

This sequence joins TRBV29-1 and TRBJ1-2, with a possible D match to TRBD1 (6 bases). Trimming removed 4 bases at V and 4 bases at J, with 13 bases between. The CDR3 loop spans 13 amino acids. CDR1 and CDR2 (germline): SQVTM, ANQGSEA. The CDR3 is CSVVDRASYGYTF. DNA of the CDR3: TGCAGCGTTGTGGACAGAGCCTCCTATGGCTACACCTTC.

The J gene is TRBJ2-7, the V gene TRBV27, with D tentatively TRBD2 (6 bases). The CDR3 totals 16 residues. Per the germline V gene, CDR1 is MNHEY and CDR2 is SMNVEV (reference sequence). V lost 5 bases and J 3 bases, leaving 20 bases between the germline ends. CDR3: CASSPDAGLSFYEQYF. The CDR3 DNA follows: TGTGCCAGCAGTCCGGACGCGGGACTCTCCTTCTACGAGCAGTACTTC.

The genes are TRBV19 and TRBJ1-2; 11 bases line up with TRBD1. Trimming cost V 8 bases and J 8 bases; bases outside gene matches: 16. Germline V gene lookup returns CDR1 LNHDA and CDR2 SQIVND (reference sequence). The CDR3 runs 16 residues. The CDR3, as DNA: TGTGCCAGTGCCGCCTGGACAGGGGGCGGCTCGGGGGGCTACACCTTC. Amino acids: CASAAWTGGGSGGYTF.

The CDR3 region is CSVGQEESELFF. The CDR3 DNA sequence: TGCAGCGTTGGGCAGGAGGAGAGTGAACTGTTTTTT. J is TRBJ1-4 and V is TRBV29-1, with D hard to call. The CDR3 is 12 residues long. Germline V gene sequence: CDR1 SQVTM, CDR2 ANQGSEA. Trimming removed 4 bases from V and 12 bases from J, with 15 bases in between.

The chain recombines TRBV2 with TRBJ2-1; TRBD1 agrees at 9 bases. V trimming: 10 bases; J trimming: 2 bases; junction bases outside the gene matches: 6. Germline CDR1 reads SNHLY; CDR2 reads FYNNEI. CDR3 length: 14 amino acids. CDR3: CAINRGLTYNEQFF. For the CDR3, the DNA is TGTGCCATAAACAGGGGGCTTACCTACAATGAGCAGTTCTTC.